One and the same sample provided the 24 T cell receptor beta chains below, sequenced in a study of blood T cell repertoires in COVID-19. The protocol was immunoSEQ multiplex PCR, while the TCRdb copy is restricted to in-frame clones and leaves out a portion. The table lists about 99,000 clones, around 88% of them singletons. Specimen: peripheral blood. Source of these receptors: a human donor in a cohort sampled during active COVID-19.

This clone was observed a single time. The chain links TRBV12-3 or TRBV12-4 to TRBJ1-2; 8 bases agree with TRBD1. This CDR3 region has 13 residues. Trimming took 6 bases from V and 8 from J; bases not matched to a gene: 8. The CDR3 reads CASRGGQGQGYTF. In nucleotides, the CDR3 is TGTGCCAGCAGGGGAGGACAGGGTCAAGGCTACACCTTC.

The chain is built from TRBV7-3 and TRBJ1-1, with D perhaps TRBD1 (5 bases). Per the germline V gene, CDR1 is SGHTA and CDR2 is FQGTGA. This CDR3 comprises 14 residues. V was shortened by 3 bases and J by 3 bases, with 11 bases between the two germline ends. The CDR3 loop reads CASSLRGVDTEAFF. CDR3 bases: TGTGCCAGCAGCTTGCGGGGGGTGGACACTGAAGCTTTCTTT.

The chain uses TRBV15 and TRBJ1-1; weak D call: TRBD1 (5 bases). From germline, CDR1 is LNHNV and CDR2 YYDKDF (reference sequence). V was clipped by 6 bases and J by 4 bases, with 15 bases between them. This CDR3 comprises 14 residues. CDR3 region: CATRAGGATTEAFF. Here the CDR3 DNA reads TGTGCCACCAGGGCAGGTGGGGCTACCACTGAAGCTTTCTTT.

The gene calls are TRBV7-2 and TRBJ1-4; weak D call: TRBD1 (5 bases). Trimming cost V 6 bases and J 8 bases, with 16 bases left between them. The germline CDR1 and CDR2 sequences are SGHTA and FQGNSA. The CDR3 has 14 residues. The CDR3 DNA reads TGTGCCAGCAGAACCCGGGCCGCAGGGGAAAAACTGTTTTTT. Translating gives CASRTRAAGEKLFF.

This chain uses TRBV5-1 with TRBJ1-4, with D possibly being TRBD1 (5 bases). V gave up 8 bases and J gave up 3 bases, with 11 bases separating them. Germline CDR1 is SGHRS and CDR2 is YFSETQ. This CDR3 has 13 residues. The CDR3 sequence is CASRTGANEKLFF. The CDR3 DNA sequence: TGCGCCAGTCGAACGGGGGCTAATGAAAAACTGTTTTTT.

The V gene is TRBV5-5, the J gene TRBJ2-3; D uncertain. CDR1 SGHKS and CDR2 YYEKEE come from the germline V gene (reference sequence). The CDR3 consists of 15 residues. V was trimmed by 0 bases and J by 2 bases, leaving 10 bases between them. The DNA of the CDR3 is TGTGCCAGCAGCTTGGGCGGCGGATCCACAGATACGCAGTATTTT. Protein sequence: CASSLGGGSTDTQYF.

The chain has TRBV20-1 and TRBJ1-4; 9 bases agree with TRBD1. This CDR3 has 11 amino acids. The ends lost 1 base at V and 17 bases at J; junction bases unmatched: 5. Germline CDR1 reads DFQATT; CDR2 reads SNEGSKA (reference sequence). CDR3: CSARAGDRDFF. In DNA form, the CDR3 reads TGCAGTGCTAGAGCCGGGGACAGGGACTTTTTT.

The rearrangement joins TRBV11-2 to TRBJ2-3; TRBD1 is a possible D gene (6 bases). V was trimmed by 5 bases and J by 0 bases, leaving 15 bases between them. The CDR3 sequence is 16 residues long. CDR1 and CDR2 (germline): SGHAT, FQNNGV. This CDR3 reads CASSPTGRYSTDTQYF. Here the CDR3 DNA reads TGTGCCAGCAGCCCGACAGGTCGTTATAGCACAGATACGCAGTATTTT.

The genes are TRBV7-2 and TRBJ2-5; tentative D call: TRBD2 (6 bases). Germline loops: CDR1 SGHTA, CDR2 FQGNSA. The CDR3 runs to 16 residues. The V gene lost 2 bases and the J gene lost 3 bases, with 16 bases spanning the gap. The CDR3 DNA follows: TGTGCCAGCAGCTTACAACTAGCCAAAAGTAAAGAGACCCAGTACTTC. It encodes CASSLQLAKSKETQYF.

This chain connects TRBV13 to TRBJ1-1; D is uncertain. The CDR3 loop spans 17 amino acids. The germline V and J ends were trimmed by 5 bases and 1 base, with 20 bases remaining between them. The V gene's germline CDR1 is PRHDT and CDR2 FYEKMQ (reference sequence). This CDR3 reads CASSLTVRAAWNTEAFF. The CDR3, as DNA: TGTGCCAGCAGCCTTACCGTGAGAGCTGCCTGGAACACTGAAGCTTTCTTT.

This chain uses TRBV7-8 with TRBJ2-5; no clear D. Germline CDR1 SGHVS, CDR2 FQNEAQ. The CDR3 is 14 residues long. V was shortened by 2 bases and J by 4 bases, with 11 bases between the two germline ends. The DNA of the CDR3 is TGTGCCAGCAGCTTATCCCCGGCAGGAGAGACCCAGTACTTC. Amino acids: CASSLSPAGETQYF.

V and J are TRBV7-2 and TRBJ1-3; D is perhaps TRBD1 (6 bases). The CDR3 consists of 16 residues. With 2 bases removed from V and 3 bases from J, the gap between germline ends came to 14 bases. The germline V gene encodes CDR1 SGHTA and CDR2 FQGNSA. The CDR3 spells CASSLILGARGNTIYF. The CDR3 DNA reads TGTGCCAGCAGCTTAATACTGGGGGCGCGTGGAAACACCATATATTTT.

The rearrangement joins TRBV11-3 to TRBJ2-3; 8 bases line up with TRBD1. This CDR3 spans 15 amino acids. Germline CDR1 is SGHNT and CDR2 is YENEEA. The V and J ends lost 0 bases and 4 bases, in that order; junction bases with no gene match: 3. The CDR3 is CASSLDDRGADTQYF. The CDR3 DNA sequence: TGTGCCAGCAGCTTAGACGACAGGGGTGCAGATACGCAGTATTTT. Combining the CDR3 with reference TRBV11-3 and TRBJ2-3 gives the whole variable domain EAGVVQSPRYKIIEKKQPVAFWCNPISGHNTLYWYLQNLGQGPELLIRYENEEAVDDSQLPKDRFSAERLKGVDSTLKIQPAELGDSAVYLCASSLDDRGADTQYFGPGTRLTVL.

V is TRBV18 and J is TRBJ1-1; TRBD1 is a possible D gene (6 bases). The germline V gene has CDR1 KGHSH and CDR2 LQKENI. This CDR3 contains 16 residues. Trimming pared 1 base from V and 1 base from J, leaving 13 bases between. The CDR3 nucleotides read TGTGCCAGCTCACCACGTAGGGGGTTGTGGAACACTGAAGCTTTCTTT. Protein sequence: CASSPRRGLWNTEAFF.

The table lists this clone with a count of one. The chain joins TRBV3-1 (or the pseudogene TRBV3-2) to TRBJ2-3; tentative D call: TRBD2 (6 bases). In germline, CDR1 is LGHDT, CDR2 YNNKEL (reference sequence). There are 20 residues in the CDR3. V was cut by 2 bases and J by 1 base, with 25 bases left in between. The CDR3 coding sequence is TGTGCCAGCAGCCAACCGCTTCGGGCTAGCGCCGCCCGGCGCACAGATACGCAGTATTTT. The encoded protein is CASSQPLRASAARRTDTQYF.

J is TRBJ1-1 and V is TRBV28; D is perhaps TRBD1 (6 bases). V lost 6 bases to trimming and J lost 3 bases, with 14 bases between them. CDR3 size: 14 residues. Looked up from germline, CDR1 is MDHEN and CDR2 is SYDVKM. CDR3 DNA sequence: TGTGCCAGCAGCTTTACTACAGGGTACACTGAAGCTTTCTTT. It codes for CASSFTTGYTEAFF.

This clone appeared a few times. This sequence joins TRBV18 and TRBJ1-5; a possible D gene is TRBD1 (5 bases). The CDR3 covers 15 residues. The germline V gene has CDR1 KGHSH and CDR2 LQKENI. Between the trimmed V and J ends, which lost 3 bases and 5 bases, there was a span of 14 bases. The CDR3 coding sequence is TGTGCCAGCTCACCCGATGGAGGGGAGTATCAGCCCCAGCATTTT. This sequence encodes CASSPDGGEYQPQHF.

The V and J genes are TRBV11-3 and TRBJ1-1; 9 bases match TRBD1. The CDR3 is 13 residues long. CDR1 is SGHNT and CDR2 is YENEEA in the germline V gene. V lost 3 bases and J lost 8; bases outside the gene matches: 4. This CDR3 reads CASSFTGGAEAFF. CDR3 DNA: TGTGCCAGCAGCTTTACAGGGGGCGCAGAAGCTTTCTTT.

The chain is built from TRBV2 and TRBJ2-7; 8 bases line up with TRBD2. Trimming at V came to 6 bases and at J to 5 bases, leaving 12 bases not matched to a gene. CDR1 SNHLY and CDR2 FYNNEI come from the germline V gene. The CDR3 covers 15 residues. In DNA, the CDR3 is TGTGCCAGCAGCCCACGGGGGGGTTCGGGAGACGAGCAGTACTTC. Amino acid sequence: CASSPRGGSGDEQYF.

This chain links TRBV7-6 with TRBJ2-5, with a weak D call TRBD1 (5 bases). Germline assignment: CDR1 SGHVS and CDR2 FNYEAQ. This CDR3 has 15 residues. Trimming took off 1 base at V and 2 bases at J, with 11 bases between the two ends. The CDR3 is CASSLDRQTQETQYF. DNA for the CDR3: TGTGCCAGCAGCTTAGATAGACAGACTCAAGAGACCCAGTACTTC.

The J gene is TRBJ2-1, the V gene TRBV19; D possibly corresponds to TRBD2 (5 bases). The V end lost 5 bases, the J end lost 0 bases, and 17 bases lay between the germline ends. CDR3 length equals 17 residues. Germline V gives CDR1 LNHDA, CDR2 SQIVND (reference sequence). CDR3 nucleotide sequence: TGTGCCAGTAGTTCGGAGGCGGTCGTTTTCTCCTACAATGAGCAGTTCTTC. Amino acids: CASSSEAVVFSYNEQFF. Full variable domain (remainder filled in from reference TRBV19 and TRBJ2-1): DGGITQSPKYLFRKEGQNVTLSCEQNLNHDAMYWYRQDPGQGLRLIYYSQIVNDFQKGDIAEGYSVSREKKESFPLTVTSAQKNPTAFYLCASSSEAVVFSYNEQFFGPGTRLTVL.

V usage is TRBV5-1 and J usage is TRBJ2-7, with 7 bases that match TRBD1. This CDR3 spans 13 amino acids. Germline V gene lookup returns CDR1 SGHRS and CDR2 YFSETQ. Trimming at V came to 2 bases and at J to 7 bases, leaving 6 bases not matched to a gene. Written as DNA, the CDR3 is TGCGCCAGCAGCTTACAGGGGCCGGGGGAGCAGTACTTC. Residues: CASSLQGPGEQYF.

The gene calls are TRBV6-1 and TRBJ2-1; possible D gene TRBD2, 6 bases. The V and J ends lost 7 bases and 4 bases respectively, with 17 bases between them. The CDR3 is 15 amino acids. Germline V gene lookup returns CDR1 MNHNS and CDR2 SASEGT. CDR3 protein: CASTYRGTSYNEQFF. The CDR3 nucleotides are TGTGCCAGCACCTATCGAGGGACTTCTTACAATGAGCAGTTCTTC.

The rearrangement links TRBV9 to TRBJ1-5; D gene unclear. Trimming pared 3 bases from V and 8 bases from J, leaving 12 bases between. Per germline, CDR1 SGDLS and CDR2 YYNGEE. The CDR3 extends over 13 amino acids. The CDR3 spells CASSAGDREPQHF. DNA for the CDR3: TGTGCCAGCAGCGCCGGGGATCGGGAGCCCCAGCATTTT.